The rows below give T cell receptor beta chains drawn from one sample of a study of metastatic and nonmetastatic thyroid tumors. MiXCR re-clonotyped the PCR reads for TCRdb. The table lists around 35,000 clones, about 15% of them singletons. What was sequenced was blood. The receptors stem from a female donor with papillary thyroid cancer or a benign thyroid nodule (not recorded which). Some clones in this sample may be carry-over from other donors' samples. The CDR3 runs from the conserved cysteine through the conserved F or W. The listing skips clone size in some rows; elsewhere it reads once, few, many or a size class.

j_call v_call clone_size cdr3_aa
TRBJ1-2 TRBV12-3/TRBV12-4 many CASSPGGLSGYTF
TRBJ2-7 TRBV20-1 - CSAALTSAGYEQYF
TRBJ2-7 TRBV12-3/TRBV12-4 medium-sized CASSTDRGPYEQYF
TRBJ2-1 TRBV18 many CASSPSGADPSGFNFDEQFF
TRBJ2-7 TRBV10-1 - CASSVCTAERLAGRTKGEQYF
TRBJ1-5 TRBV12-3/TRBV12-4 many CASREGQGNQPQHF
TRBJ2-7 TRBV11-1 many CASSRETSGRPYEQYF
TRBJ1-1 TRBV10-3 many CAIRLTGGTEAFF
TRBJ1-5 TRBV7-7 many CASSHRIDRAYSNQPQHF
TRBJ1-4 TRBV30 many CASTRTGGEKLFF
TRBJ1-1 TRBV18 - CASSTRTDTTEAFF
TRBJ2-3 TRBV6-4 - CASSVLAGSDTQYF
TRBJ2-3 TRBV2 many CASSVGSSTDTQYF
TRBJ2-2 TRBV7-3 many CASSLAGGPGTGELFF
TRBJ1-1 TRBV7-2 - CATSLSGYVPEAFF
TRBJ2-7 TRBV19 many CASSKVGTFSYEQYF
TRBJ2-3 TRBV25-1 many CASSERGAEADTQYF
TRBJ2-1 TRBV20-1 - CSARVAGGPRYEQFF
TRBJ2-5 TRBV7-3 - CASRFGVGYQETQYF
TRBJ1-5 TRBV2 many CASTDEMNQPQHF
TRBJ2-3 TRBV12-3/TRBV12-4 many CASSLALVGADSTDTQYF
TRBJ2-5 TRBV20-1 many CSARDGSQLETQYF
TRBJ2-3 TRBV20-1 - CSARVAGLDTQYF
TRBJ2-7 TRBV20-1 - CSARPQAGQQYF
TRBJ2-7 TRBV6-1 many CASSPPGGGAHEQYF
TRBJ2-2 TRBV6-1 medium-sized CASSPGTGDTGELFF
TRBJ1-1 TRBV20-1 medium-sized CSAILQGVREAFF
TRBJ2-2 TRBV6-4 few CASSATGANTGELFF
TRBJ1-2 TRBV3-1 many CASSQEGQGARDGYTF
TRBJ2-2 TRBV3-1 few CASSQQGAGELFF
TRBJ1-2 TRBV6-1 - CASSRQWKLDRGYGYTF
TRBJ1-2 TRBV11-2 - CASSQAGDTYGYTF
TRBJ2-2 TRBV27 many CASSLFLDRAVELFF
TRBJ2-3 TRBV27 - CASSSGGHRYTDTQYF
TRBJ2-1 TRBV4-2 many CASSLIAGDSYNEQFF
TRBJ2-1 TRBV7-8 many CASSLGRLAGDNEQFF
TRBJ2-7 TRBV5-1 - CASSPDNYEQYF
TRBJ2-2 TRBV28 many CASRWVSVTGELFF
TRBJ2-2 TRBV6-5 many CASSYTGGVGELFF
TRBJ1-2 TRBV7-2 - CASSHLGVAYCYTF
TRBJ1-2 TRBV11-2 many CASSLAAGYGYTF
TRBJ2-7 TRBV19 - CSSSIPGFGEQYF
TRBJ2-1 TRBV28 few CASSPPLLSVRSYSEQFF
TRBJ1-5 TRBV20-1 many CSATPGGRVGQPQHF
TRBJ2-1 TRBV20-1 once CSADPIVSYNEQFF
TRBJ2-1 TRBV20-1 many CSASLTGGRAYNEQFF